Below, 12 T cell receptor beta chains from the same sample are listed, as sequenced in a study of shared clonotypes between healthy human individuals. Data came from immunoSEQ multiplex PCR; TCRdb stores just in-frame clones and leaves some out. Of roughly 2.2 million clones in the sample, approximately 90% were seen once. Sequenced sample: naive CD4+ T cells from PBMCs. This sample's subset: CD45RA+ positively selected. The receptors originated from a man between 18 and 35 years old in good health. Some clones in this sample may be carry-over from other donors' samples.

This chain links TRBV6-6 with TRBJ2-3; D possibly corresponds to TRBD1 (6 bases). The germline V and J ends were trimmed by 6 bases and 6 bases, with 10 bases remaining between them. The germline V gene encodes CDR1 MNHNY and CDR2 SVGAGI (reference sequence). The CDR3 sequence is 12 residues long. The CDR3 DNA reads as TGTGCCAGCAGCCTTACAGGGGATACGCAGTATTTT. Translated, it gives CASSLTGDTQYF.

This rearrangement joins TRBV4-1 to TRBJ1-5; a weak D match, TRBD1 (6 bases). V was clipped by 1 base and J by 7 bases, with 11 bases between them. The CDR3 has 14 residues. Germline V gives CDR1 MGHRA, CDR2 YSYEKL. The CDR3 DNA follows: TGCGCCAGCAGCCAAGTAAACAGGGACCAGCCCCAGCATTTT. This sequence encodes CASSQVNRDQPQHF.

The chain recombines TRBV28 with TRBJ2-4; D is possibly TRBD1 (7 bases). Germline CDR1 MDHEN, CDR2 SYDVKM. Trimming stripped 3 bases from V and 0 bases from J, with 12 bases between. CDR3 length: 16 residues. As DNA, the CDR3 is TGTGCCAGCAGTTTTTTCAGGGGGGTAGCCAAAAACATTCAGTACTTC. It codes for CASSFFRGVAKNIQYF.

This sequence joins TRBV5-1 and TRBJ2-7, with 7 bases identical to TRBD2. CDR1 and CDR2 (germline): SGHRS, YFSETQ. This CDR3 comprises 14 residues. The ends lost 4 bases at V and 9 bases at J; junction bases unmatched: 13. The chain's CDR3 is CASSQTGTNNRQYF. The CDR3 DNA follows: TGCGCCAGCAGCCAGACCGGGACTAATAATCGGCAGTACTTC. The entire variable domain, with the rest obtained from reference TRBV5-1 and TRBJ2-7, is as follows: KAGVTQTPRYLIKTRGQQVTLSCSPISGHRSVSWYQQTPGQGLQFLFEYFSETQRNKGNFPGRFSGRQFSNSRSEMNVSTLELGDSALYLCASSQTGTNNRQYFGPGTRLTVT.

This rearrangement joins TRBV5-4 to TRBJ1-2, with D possibly matching TRBD1 (5 bases). The ends were cut back, 4 bases at V and 2 bases at J, with 15 bases in the middle. The V gene's germline CDR1 is SGHNT and CDR2 YYREEE (reference sequence). The CDR3 contains 15 residues. The CDR3 spells CASSPRDGRNYGYTF. The CDR3 DNA is TGTGCCAGCAGCCCGCGGGACGGGCGCAACTATGGCTACACCTTC.

The rearrangement uses TRBV4-1 and TRBJ2-1; tentative D call: TRBD1 (6 bases). Trimming cost V 5 bases and J 7 bases, with 21 bases left between them. The CDR3 is made up of 16 amino acids. From germline, CDR1 is MGHRA and CDR2 YSYEKL. The CDR3 bases are TGCGCCAGCAGCGCCGCTGGTAGCAGGGGTATAAATGAGCAGTTCTTC. Protein: CASSAAGSRGINEQFF.

V gene TRBV28 combines with J gene TRBJ2-7; 9 bases align to TRBD2. Looked up from germline, CDR1 is MDHEN and CDR2 is SYDVKM. The trim removed 1 base at V and 7 bases at J, leaving 11 bases unmatched. The CDR3 extends over 16 amino acids. CDR3 sequence reads: CASSLSAAGGPGEQYF. CDR3 coding DNA: TGTGCCAGCAGTTTATCAGCGGCGGGAGGGCCTGGGGAGCAGTACTTC.

The J gene is TRBJ2-7, the V gene TRBV6-6; the D gene is possibly TRBD1 (5 bases). This CDR3 comprises 14 residues. Trimming shortened V by 4 bases and J by 2 bases, and 12 bases separated the two germline ends. Germline V gene lookup returns CDR1 MNHNY and CDR2 SVGAGI (reference sequence). The CDR3: CASSSRQGTYEQYF. CDR3 sequence (DNA): TGTGCCAGCAGTTCCCGCCAGGGAACCTACGAGCAGTACTTC.

The chain joins TRBV4-3 to TRBJ1-4; D might be TRBD1 (5 bases). The CDR3 has 17 residues. The ends were cut back, 4 bases at V and 7 bases at J, with 22 bases in the middle. Germline lookup yields CDR1 LGHNA and CDR2 YSLEER. CDR3 in amino acids: CASSLTYRPSNLEKLFF. The CDR3 nucleotides read TGCGCCAGCAGCCTTACGTACAGGCCGTCTAACCTTGAAAAACTGTTTTTT.

The table lists this clone with a count of one. The chain has TRBV28 and TRBJ1-5; D perhaps matches TRBD1 (5 bases). Germline-derived CDR1 and CDR2 are MDHEN and SYDVKM. The V end lost 8 bases, the J end lost 6 bases, and 11 bases lay between the germline ends. The CDR3 is 12 amino acids. CDR3 loop: CASGDFLQPQHF. In DNA, the CDR3 is TGTGCCAGCGGGGACTTTCTTCAGCCCCAGCATTTT.

The chain employs TRBV10-3 and TRBJ1-2, with 8 bases that match TRBD1. V trimming: 10 bases; J trimming: 0 bases; junction bases outside the gene matches: 4. The CDR3 has 13 amino acids. Germline V gene lookup returns CDR1 ENHRY and CDR2 SYGVKD. The CDR3 here is CATSTGANYGYTF. Written as DNA, the CDR3 is TGTGCCACCTCGACAGGGGCTAACTATGGCTACACCTTC.

V usage is TRBV6-4 and J usage is TRBJ2-1, with D possibly being TRBD2 (5 bases). CDR1 is MRHNA and CDR2 is SNTAGT in the germline V gene. Deletions cut 5 bases from V and 4 bases from J, with 9 bases between. The CDR3 is 13 amino acids. CDR3 region: CASSYGLYNEQFF. For the CDR3, the DNA is TGTGCCAGCAGTTACGGACTGTACAATGAGCAGTTCTTC.